One and the same sample provided the 2 T cell receptor beta chains below, sequenced in a study of T cell changes during pregnancy in multiple sclerosis. Profiled with immunoSEQ multiplex PCR; TCRdb holds only in-frame clones, not every one. Counted here are tens of thousands of clones, 91% occurring once; the ten biggest clones make up 1% to 1.5%. Sequences were derived from peripheral blood, sampled after pregnancy. The receptors were gathered from a female donor in good health, enrolled as a control in a pregnancy study.

The rearrangement uses TRBV10-2 and TRBJ1-5, with 7 bases identical to TRBD1. Trimming removed 5 bases from V and 2 bases from J; junction bases left unmatched: 3. The CDR3 loop spans 14 amino acids. Germline CDR1 is WSHSY and CDR2 is SAAADI. CDR3 region: CASSTGQGNQPQHF. DNA of the CDR3: TGCGCCAGCAGTACCGGACAGGGCAATCAGCCCCAGCATTTT.

The chain uses TRBV23-1 and TRBJ2-5, with TRBD1 matching over 8 bases. TRBV23-1 is reported as an ORF; its role is uncertain. The trim removed 0 bases at V and 5 bases at J, leaving 5 bases unmatched. This CDR3 has 15 amino acids. The CDR3 DNA is TGCGCCAGCAGTCAATCGACAGGGGTTGAGGAGACCCAGTACTTC. Translation gives CASSQSTGVEETQYF.